The T cell receptor beta chain described here comes from a study of blood T cell repertoires in COVID-19. Sequenced by immunoSEQ multiplex PCR; TCRdb stores in-frame clones only, minus some. The sample consists of roughly 100,000 clones, around 90% of them appearing once. The TCR sequence derives from a human donor in a cohort sampled during active COVID-19. Input material: peripheral blood.

CDR3 coding DNA: TGTGCCAGCATAGGCGGGGACAGATACTACGAGCAGTACTTC. It codes for CASIGGDRYYEQYF. The gene calls are TRBV7-2 and TRBJ2-7, with D perhaps matching TRBD1 (7 bases). CDR1 and CDR2 (germline): SGHTA, FQGNSA. This CDR3 comprises 14 residues. V lost 7 bases and J 3 bases, leaving 16 bases between the germline ends.